The rows below give T cell receptor beta chains drawn from one sample of a study of radiotherapy plus CTLA-4 blockade in lung cancer. Method: immunoSEQ multiplex PCR; TCRdb's copy keeps in-frame clones and lacks some. The data contain some 30,000 clones, around four fifths of them singletons. Sample: peripheral blood, taken from a patient treated with radiotherapy plus ipilimumab. All receptors come from a human donor with non-small cell lung cancer that progressed on radiotherapy plus ipilimumab. CDR3s include the opening cysteine and the closing phenylalanine or tryptophan. The D gene is left open where the match is weak. Clone size is not always given. Where it is, it says once, few, many or a class for expanded clones.

v_call,clone_size,d_call,j_call,cdr3_aa,cdr3_nt
TRBV5-1,.,.,TRBJ2-7,CASSLEQTYEQYF,TGCGCCAGCAGCTTGGAACAGACCTACGAGCAGTACTTC
TRBV6-1,.,.,TRBJ1-5,CASSDGQYSNQPQHF,TGTGCCAGCAGTGATGGGCAGTATAGCAATCAGCCCCAGCATTTT
TRBV4-2,once,.,TRBJ2-6,CASSQDEGVGANVLTF,TGTGCCAGCAGCCAAGATGAAGGGGTAGGGGCCAACGTCCTGACTTTC
TRBV7-7,.,TRBD2,TRBJ2-3,CASSKTSGGDTQYF,TGTGCTAGCAGCAAGACTAGCGGGGGTGATACGCAGTATTTT
TRBV11-2,.,.,TRBJ1-4,CASSLERQSGKLFF,TGTGCCAGCAGCTTAGAGAGACAGTCGGGAAAACTGTTTTTT
TRBV7-4,.,TRBD2,TRBJ2-1,CASSYRLAGGPCEQFF,TGTGCCAGCAGCTACCGACTAGCGGGGGGGCCGTGTGAGCAGTTCTTC
TRBV19,.,TRBD1,TRBJ2-7,CASSIGTGGFYEQYF,TGTGCCAGTAGTATAGGGACAGGGGGCTTCTACGAGCAGTACTTC
TRBV6-1,.,.,TRBJ2-1,CASSEVRGGYRNEQFF,TGTGCCAGCAGTGAAGTAAGGGGGGGGTATCGGAATGAGCAGTTCTTC
TRBV6-1,.,TRBD1,TRBJ2-5,CATSRDRGQETQYF,TGTGCCACCTCTCGGGACAGGGGACAAGAGACCCAGTACTTC
TRBV13,.,.,TRBJ2-2,CASSVMTGNTGELFF,TGTGCCAGCAGTGTTATGACAGGGAACACCGGGGAGCTGTTTTTT
TRBV11-2,.,.,TRBJ2-7,CASSFPRGEQYF,TGTGCCAGCAGCTTTCCCCGGGGCGAGCAGTACTTC
TRBV11-3,.,TRBD2,TRBJ2-3,CASSLSGGGADTQYF,TGTGCCAGCAGCTTAAGCGGGGGAGGTGCAGATACGCAGTATTTT
TRBV18,few,TRBD2,TRBJ2-1,CASSPWLADVTSYNEQFF,TGTGCCAGCTCACCCTGGCTAGCGGACGTTACCTCCTACAATGAGCAGTTCTTC
TRBV6-1,.,TRBD1,TRBJ2-5,CASTAADRFQETQYF,TGTGCCAGCACAGCCGCGGACAGGTTCCAAGAGACCCAGTACTTC
TRBV14,.,TRBD1,TRBJ2-6,CASSQEGRGRFGANVLTF,TGTGCCAGCAGCCAAGAAGGCAGGGGGCGTTTTGGGGCCAACGTCCTGACTTTC
TRBV5-1,.,TRBD1,TRBJ1-2,CASSPAEGAAYGYTF,TGCGCCAGCAGCCCCGCCGAGGGGGCCGCCTATGGCTACACCTTC
TRBV5-4,few,.,TRBJ1-1,CASSLSRNTEAFF,TGTGCCAGCAGCCTATCACGGAACACTGAAGCTTTCTTT
TRBV2,.,.,TRBJ1-5,CASSLGEGFYQPQHF,TGTGCCAGCAGTTTAGGGGAGGGGTTTTATCAGCCCCAGCATTTT
TRBV29-1,.,TRBD2,TRBJ2-5,CSVAGGSGLAGQETQYF,TGCAGCGTAGCCGGGGGATCGGGACTAGCGGGACAAGAGACCCAGTACTTC
TRBV19,.,.,TRBJ2-1,CASSIRRNDNEQFF,TGTGCCAGTAGTATCCGGCGGAATGACAATGAGCAGTTCTTC
TRBV28,.,TRBD2,TRBJ2-1,CASRSGGAYNEQFF,TGTGCCAGCAGAAGCGGGGGGGCCTACAATGAGCAGTTCTTC
TRBV29-1,.,TRBD1,TRBJ2-3,CSVLQGGVADTQYF,TGCAGCGTGTTACAGGGGGGTGTCGCAGATACGCAGTATTTT
TRBV28,few,.,TRBJ1-2,CASRGLDGYTF,TGTGCCAGCAGGGGCTTGGATGGCTACACCTTC
TRBV29-1,once,TRBD2,TRBJ2-5,CSVAGLAGRSGETQYF,TGCAGCGTTGCGGGACTAGCGGGCCGGTCAGGGGAGACCCAGTACTTC
TRBV25-1,.,TRBD1,TRBJ2-7,CASSSSGTGYEQYF,TGTGCCAGCAGTTCATCCGGGACAGGCTACGAGCAGTACTTC
TRBV4-1,few,TRBD1,TRBJ1-6,CASSQDGTGNSPLHF,TGCGCCAGCAGCCAAGACGGGACAGGGAATTCACCCCTCCACTTT
TRBV2,.,TRBD1,TRBJ1-5,CASSVGQGIQPQHF,TGTGCCAGCAGTGTTGGACAGGGAATACAGCCCCAGCATTTT
TRBV6-1,.,.,TRBJ1-3,CASSEHSSGNTIYF,TGTGCCAGCAGTGAACACAGCTCTGGAAACACCATATATTTT
TRBV18,.,TRBD1,TRBJ2-1,CASSPPYGTGKGGEQFF,TGTGCCAGCTCACCACCTTACGGGACAGGGAAAGGAGGTGAGCAGTTCTTC